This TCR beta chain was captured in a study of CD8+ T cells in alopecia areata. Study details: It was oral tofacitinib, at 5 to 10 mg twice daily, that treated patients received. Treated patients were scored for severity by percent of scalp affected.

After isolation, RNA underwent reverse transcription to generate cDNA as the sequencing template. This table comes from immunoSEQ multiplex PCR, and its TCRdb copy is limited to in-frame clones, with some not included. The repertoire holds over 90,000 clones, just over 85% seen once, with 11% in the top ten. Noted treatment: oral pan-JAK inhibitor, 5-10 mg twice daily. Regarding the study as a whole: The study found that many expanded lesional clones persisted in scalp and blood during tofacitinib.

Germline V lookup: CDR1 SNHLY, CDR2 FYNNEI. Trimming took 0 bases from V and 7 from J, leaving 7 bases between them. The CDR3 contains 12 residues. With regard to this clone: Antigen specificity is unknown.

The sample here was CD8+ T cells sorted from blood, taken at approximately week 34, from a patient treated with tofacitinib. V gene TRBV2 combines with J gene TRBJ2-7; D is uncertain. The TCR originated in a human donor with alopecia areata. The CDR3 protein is CASSEALTEQYF. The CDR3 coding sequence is TGTGCCAGCAGTGAAGCGCTGACGGAGCAGTACTTC.